This T cell receptor beta chain was sequenced during a study of tissue T cells after allogeneic stem cell transplantation. Specified time point: mouse harvest day 7 after allogeneic transplant. Mouse grafts combined 10^7 T-cell-depleted bone marrow cells with 10^6 splenic CD5+ T cells. Concerning this clone itself: Mouse names are used for the genes. The read gets to within 1 residue of the CDR3 end, and the germline J gene fills in the rest.

Germline V gene sequence: CDR1 SGHLS, CDR2 HYDKME. The ends were cut back, 0 bases at V and 3 bases at J, with 8 bases in the middle. The CDR3 sequence is 15 residues long. Repertoires were generated with immunoSEQ multiplex PCR, while TCRdb's copy carries only in-frame clones and drops some. The sample has around 3,900 clones, approximately 48% seen once. The sample consisted of lymph node tissue. The rearrangement links TRBV12-2 to TRBJ1-6; no firm D call. TRBJ1-6 is classed as an ORF, of uncertain function. This sequence originates from a female BALB/c mouse given C57BL/6 T cells with graft-versus-host disease after an allogeneic hematopoietic cell transplant. The part of the CDR3 DNA that was read is TGTGCCAGCTCTCTCAGGGTCCTCTATAATTCGCCCCTCTAC. The encoded protein is CASSLRVLYNSPLY. The full-length CDR3 reads as CASSLRVLYNSPLYF.